The sample holds a few counts of the clone carrying this TCR beta chain. The antigen remains unidentified. The record originates from a study of human T cells and chemical hapten exposure. Study-level background: Upper inner arm skin measuring approximately 2 cm by approximately 2 cm received 2% DPC for sensitization.

The CDR3 contains 11 residues. Germline lookup yields CDR1 MDHEN and CDR2 SYDVKM. V was pared by 11 bases and J by 7 bases, with 12 bases between. Study-level findings and limits: Positive correlation was observed between PT1 expanded TCR counts and patch test score.

In the original workflow: Sample TCR counts, which ranged from 23,224 to 690,600, had a median of roughly 96,000. MiXCR, run by TCRdb on the RACE reads, gives a single entry per CDR3 protein. The V and J calls, along with clone size, are taken from TCRdb and not from the paper's own processing. The top ten hold 8% to 9% of the sample, which has around 340,000 distinct CDR3 sequences, roughly 6.9% seen once. Time point denoted: patch test 1, 2 weeks after DPC sensitization. The sample's treatment: therapeutic diphenylcyclopropenone sensitization with weekly scalp DPC. Unfractionated whole blood yielded the extracted total RNA.

This clonotype was obtained from a woman aged 18-30 years with alopecia areata. Some clones in this sample may be carry-over from other donors' samples. The sample consisted of whole blood, taken in connection with sensitization to the hapten diphenylcyclopropenone (DPC). The J gene is TRBJ2-1, the V gene TRBV28, with D perhaps TRBD1 (6 bases). CDR3 protein: CAFSQGNEQFF. The CDR3 DNA follows: TGTGCCTTTTCCCAGGGGAATGAGCAGTTCTTC.